Shown below are 26 T cell receptor beta chains from a single sample sequenced in a study of tumor and adjacent non-tumor tissue in lung cancer. No cell sorting was done before RNA was extracted from the tissue. The library came from three nested PCR rounds adapted from ARM-PCR protocols. TCRdb reprocessed the multiplex PCR reads via MiXCR and lists one record per CDR3 protein. The repertoire has about 140,000 distinct CDR3 sequences, approximately 72% of them found once; the top ten carry about 20%. Sequenced: lung tumor tissue. All receptors derive from a man aged 60 to 69 with small cell lung cancer.

V is TRBV2 and J is TRBJ2-1; TRBD2 matches at 13 bases. Germline lookup yields CDR1 SNHLY and CDR2 FYNNEI. The CDR3 runs 13 residues. J was trimmed by 7 bases and V by 8 bases; bases with no gene match: 2. CDR3 DNA: TGTGCCAGCGAGGGACTAGCGGGAAATGAGCAGTTCTTC. Its translation: CASEGLAGNEQFF.

Relative to its sample, this clonotype is medium-sized (0.01 to 0.1%). The chain uses TRBV6-5 and TRBJ2-5, with D perhaps TRBD1 (6 bases). The CDR3 is 15 amino acids. Trimming shortened V by 0 bases and J by 1 base, and 9 bases separated the two germline ends. CDR1 and CDR2 from the germline V gene are MNHEY and SVGAGI. In nucleotides, the CDR3 is TGTGCCAGCAGTTACTCTGGCAGGGGCCAAGAGACCCAGTACTTC. This sequence encodes CASSYSGRGQETQYF.

As to this clonotype: A much more abundant neighbour one base away suggests this may be a read error. The gene calls are TRBV6-6 and TRBJ2-7; TRBD2 matches 7 bases. CDR1 is MNHNY, CDR2 SVGAGI, per germline (reference sequence). The CDR3 length is 15 residues. Losses at the gene ends were 4 bases for V and 3 bases for J; bases not matched to a gene: 9. The CDR3 region is CASSFVAAGHYEQYF. For the CDR3, the DNA is TGTGCCAGCAGTTTCGTTGCAGCGGGGCACTACGAGCAGTACTTC.

This clonotype was counted at least ten times. The V gene is TRBV6-5, the J gene TRBJ2-5; D not resolved. Between the trimmed V and J ends, which lost 6 bases and 5 bases, there was a span of 10 bases. The CDR3 runs 12 residues. Germline CDR1 reads MNHEY; CDR2 reads SVGAGI. Here the CDR3 DNA reads TGTGCCAGCAGCCAACATGGGGAGACCCAGTACTTC. Its protein is CASSQHGETQYF.

The chain couples TRBV28 to TRBJ2-3, with 8 nucleotides matching TRBD1. The CDR3 length is 14 residues. V lost 7 bases and J lost 5; bases outside the gene matches: 8. Germline lookup yields CDR1 MDHEN and CDR2 SYDVKM. Here the CDR3 reads CASKNTGGRDTQYF. CDR3 in DNA: TGTGCCAGCAAGAACACAGGGGGACGAGATACGCAGTATTTT.

About this clonotype itself: The junction differs from germline at one of its ends, possibly a read error. The chain combines TRBV11-2 with TRBJ2-1; D not resolved. Germline CDR1 reads SGHAT; CDR2 reads FQNNGV. The CDR3 consists of 13 residues. CDR3 in amino acids: CASSFVINSEQSF. The CDR3 DNA sequence: TGTGCCAGCAGCTTCGTGATCAACAGTGAGCAGTCCTTC.

The V and J genes are TRBV12-3 or TRBV12-4 and TRBJ2-1; D might be TRBD2 (5 bases). The CDR3 totals 12 residues. V was trimmed by 7 bases and J by 4 bases, leaving 8 bases between them. The CDR3 sequence is CASMSGYNEQFF. As DNA, the CDR3 is TGTGCCAGCATGAGCGGTTACAATGAGCAGTTCTTC.

Notes on this clonotype: At one boundary the junction diverges from the germline segment, which might be a read error. This sequence joins TRBV6-5 and TRBJ1-2; D not resolved. The CDR3 spans 15 residues. Germline lookup yields CDR1 MNHEY and CDR2 SVGAGI. This chain's CDR3 is CVSSYSTARPYGYTF. The CDR3, as DNA: TGTGTCAGCAGTTACTCGACTGCAAGGCCCTATGGCTACACCTTC.

Concerning this clonotype itself: Sequence at one end of the junction differs from germline and may be a read error. The J gene is TRBJ2-7, the V gene TRBV4-2, with 7 bases aligning to TRBD1. This CDR3 has 14 amino acids. The germline V gene encodes CDR1 LGHNA and CDR2 YNFKEQ. The CDR3 coding sequence is TGTGCCAGCAGCCCCACCGGGACAGCACACGAACAGTACTTC. It is translated as CASSPTGTAHEQYF.

Comment on this clonotype: This may come from a read error, since a much larger clone is one base off. V and J are TRBV5-5 and TRBJ2-1; D ambiguous. The CDR3 is made up of 11 amino acids. Per the germline V gene, CDR1 is SGHKS and CDR2 is YYEKEE (reference sequence). CDR3 loop: CASSNYNEQIF. CDR3 sequence (DNA): TGTGCCAGCAGCAACTACAATGAGCAGATCTTC. Combining the CDR3 with reference TRBV5-5 and TRBJ2-1 gives the whole variable domain DAGVTQSPTHLIKTRGQQVTLRCSPISGHKSVSWYQQVLGQGPQFIFQYYEKEERGRGNFPDRFSARQFPNYSSELNVNALLLGDSALYLCASSNYNEQIFGPGTRLTVL.

This clonotype was seen a handful of times. This chain links TRBV7-9 with TRBJ2-7; D gene uncertain. The CDR3 loop spans 11 amino acids. From germline, CDR1 is SEHNR and CDR2 FQNEAQ (reference sequence). The V gene lost 5 bases and the J gene lost 8 bases, with 10 bases spanning the gap. The CDR3 is CASSQKLKQYF. CDR3 nucleotides: TGTGCCAGCAGCCAGAAGCTCAAGCAGTACTTC.

The table lists this clonotype with many counts. V and J are TRBV12-5 and TRBJ2-5; tentatively, D is TRBD2 (5 bases). With 3 bases removed from V and 10 bases from J, the gap between germline ends came to 12 bases. The CDR3 length is 12 residues. The germline V gene encodes CDR1 LGHNT and CDR2 FRNRAP. The CDR3 reads CASGLTTADQYF. CDR3 in DNA: TGTGCTAGTGGTTTAACAACAGCGGACCAGTACTTC.

Concerning this clonotype itself: One end of the junction is discordant with germline, which a read error may explain. This chain uses TRBV20-1 with TRBJ2-5, with 8 bases aligning to TRBD2. The CDR3 consists of 12 residues. From germline, CDR1 is DFQATT and CDR2 SNEGSKA (reference sequence). For the CDR3, the DNA is TGCTGTGCTAGAGATAGCGGGGACACCCAGTACTTC. Translating gives CCARDSGDTQYF.

This clonotype has only a few counts. One end of the junction does not line up with germline, which may come from a read error. The chain links TRBV11-2 to TRBJ2-1; 13 nucleotides line up with TRBD2. The germline V gene encodes CDR1 SGHAT and CDR2 FQNNGV. The CDR3 totals 15 residues. The CDR3 sequence is CASSWTSGRANGQFF. CDR3 DNA sequence: TGTGCCAGTAGTTGGACTAGCGGGAGAGCCAATGGGCAGTTCTTC. Drawing the rest from reference TRBV11-2 and TRBJ2-1, the complete variable domain is EAGVAQSPRYKIIEKRQSVAFWCNPISGHATLYWYQQILGQGPKLLIQFQNNGVVDDSQLPKDRFSAERLKGVDSTLKIQPAKLEDSAVYLCASSWTSGRANGQFFGPGTRLTVL.

This clonotype was picked up many times. The rearrangement uses TRBV6-2 or TRBV6-3 and TRBJ1-5; weak D call: TRBD1 (6 bases). Trimming shortened V by 6 bases and J by 4 bases, and 10 bases separated the two germline ends. Germline CDR1 and CDR2: MNHEY and SVGEGT. This CDR3 has 13 amino acids. The CDR3 is CASRDTGNQPQHF. Written as DNA, the CDR3 is TGTGCCAGCAGAGACACAGGGAATCAGCCCCAGCATTTT.

As to this clonotype: This may be a read error: a much more frequent sequence differs by one nucleotide. The J gene is TRBJ2-3, the V gene TRBV29-1; D not certain. Germline V lookup: CDR1 SQVTM, CDR2 ANQGSEA. The CDR3 is made up of 12 amino acids. The V and J ends lost 8 bases and 7 bases respectively, with 16 bases between them. The CDR3 DNA reads TGCAGCACACAAAATGGCGGTTATACGCAGTATTTT. It encodes CSTQNGGYTQYF.

Worth noting for this clonotype: At one of its ends the junction is not consistent with the germline gene, which may arise from a read error. This chain connects TRBV11-1 to TRBJ2-1; D gene uncertain. CDR3 length: 12 amino acids. Germline CDR1 and CDR2: SGHAT and FQDESV (reference sequence). The CDR3 DNA reads as TGTGCCAGCAGCTTAGCGCTGGATAAGCAATTCTTC. It specifies CASSLALDKQFF.

This clonotype was detected many times. This chain connects TRBV6-2 or TRBV6-3 to TRBJ1-1; D possibly corresponds to TRBD1 (5 bases). Germline V gene data show CDR1 as MNHEY and CDR2 as SVGEGT. The V end lost 8 bases, the J end lost 4 bases, and 8 bases lay between the germline ends. The CDR3 length is 11 residues. The CDR3 reads CASHRSTEAFF. CDR3 nucleotides: TGTGCCAGCCACAGGTCCACTGAAGCTTTCTTT.

This clonotype was seen more than once but under ten times. The J gene is TRBJ1-1, the V gene TRBV6-1, with TRBD1 as a possible D gene (5 bases). The V end was cut by 7 bases, the J end by 12 bases, with 18 bases between. CDR3 length equals 12 residues. Germline V gives CDR1 MNHNS, CDR2 SASEGT. The CDR3: CASTRVGGESFF. The CDR3 region has the DNA TGTGCCAGCACCCGAGTGGGGGGGGAATCTTTCTTT.

A remark on this clonotype: This could be a read error, since a much larger clone is one nucleotide away. The rearrangement links TRBV6-1 to TRBJ2-1; possibly TRBD2 for D (6 bases). There are 11 residues in the CDR3. The germline V gene encodes CDR1 MNHNS and CDR2 SASEGT. V gave up 5 bases and J gave up 7 bases, with 6 bases separating them. CDR3 sequence: CASSRGNEQFF. CDR3 in DNA: TGTGCCAGCAGTCGGGGGAATGAGCAGTTCTTC.

Remarks on this clonotype: No conserved phenylalanine or tryptophan is present at the end of the CDR3, so a read error is the likely explanation. The rearrangement uses TRBV20-1 and TRBJ2-7; D is unresolved. V was trimmed by 0 bases and J by 0 bases, leaving 12 bases between them. This CDR3 contains 15 residues. CDR1 and CDR2 from the germline V gene are DFQATT and SNEGSKA (reference sequence). The CDR3 here is CSARDLSRNSYEQYS. The CDR3 nucleotides read TGCAGTGCTAGAGATCTCAGCAGGAACTCCTACGAGCAGTACTCC.

This chain joins TRBV5-1 and TRBJ2-7, with 9 bases lining up with TRBD1. V gave up 4 bases and J gave up 3 bases; unmatched junction bases: 5. The germline V gene encodes CDR1 SGHRS and CDR2 YFSETQ. The CDR3 has 14 amino acids. Here the CDR3 reads CASSPGQGIYEQYF. Written as DNA, the CDR3 is TGCGCCAGCAGCCCGGGACAGGGAATCTACGAGCAGTACTTC.

On this clonotype: An end of the junction differs from the germline gene, which may be a read error. The gene calls are TRBV6-1 and TRBJ2-1; 14 bases match TRBD2. Germline V gives CDR1 MNHNS, CDR2 SASEGT. The CDR3 is made up of 15 amino acids. The CDR3 DNA is TGTGCCACCAGACCCGGGACTAGCGGGAGCACTGAGCGGTTCTTC. It translates to CATRPGTSGSTERFF.

To note about this clonotype: This may come from a read error, since a much larger clone is one base off. The missing conserved phenylalanine or tryptophan at the end of this CDR3 makes a read error likely. V is TRBV11-3 and J is TRBJ2-7; the match to TRBD1 covers 8 bases. Germline V gene sequence: CDR1 SGHNT, CDR2 YENEEA. V was pared by 3 bases and J by 7 bases, with 5 bases of the junction left unmatched. The CDR3 runs 13 residues. In nucleotides, the CDR3 is TGTGCCAGCAGCTTCGGACAGGGCGGGGAGCAGTACCTC. Amino acids: CASSFGQGGEQYL.

Concerning this clonotype: The germline gene is not matched at one end of the junction; a read error may be the cause. This chain connects TRBV6-6 to TRBJ1-1, with D hard to call. This CDR3 spans 12 amino acids. CDR1 is MNHNY and CDR2 is SVGAGI in the germline V gene (reference sequence). Here the CDR3 reads CANSRMGTEAFF. CDR3 DNA sequence: TGTGCCAACAGTCGGATGGGAACTGAAGCTTTCTTT.

For this clonotype: A read error may explain this, as a much larger clone is one base away. The chain uses TRBV12-3 or TRBV12-4 and TRBJ2-3; the D gene is possibly TRBD2 (5 bases). Trimming shortened V by 7 bases and J by 0 bases, and 17 bases separated the two germline ends. The CDR3 covers 16 residues. The CDR3 protein is CASTTRTGGSTDTQYF. The CDR3 DNA reads as TGTGCCAGCACTACGAGGACTGGCGGAAGCACAGATACGCAGTATTTT.